A single T cell receptor (beta chain) is shown here with its context. The authors' processing: Quantification of nucleated cells was approximated via reference gene primer amplification. The data were produced by immunoSEQ multiplex PCR, yet TCRdb's version contains in-frame clones alone and is incomplete. V, J and clone size derive from that table, while D and trimming were established from the DNA sequence. The data show some 300,000 clones, with around 88% seen just once and about 7% held by the top ten. This sample stems from a study of blood T cell repertoires in COVID-19. Study-wide background: Samples of COVID-19 (acute and convalescent) were obtained from the United States, Italy and Spain. PBMCs, B-cell-depleted T cells, or T cells were the source of the cDNA or gDNA that made up the material.

This CDR3 spans 14 amino acids. V was clipped by 7 bases and J by 4 bases; unmatched bases: 6. Germline CDR1 reads MDHEN; CDR2 reads SYDVKM. Sequencing input: peripheral blood. V and J are TRBV28 and TRBJ2-2; 7 nucleotides align to TRBD2. The clonotype was recovered from a woman in her twenties or thirties who had recovered from COVID-19. The CDR3 DNA sequence: TGTGCCAGCACCTACGGGGGGATCACCGGGGAGCTGTTTTTT. As protein: CASTYGGITGELFF.